This record covers a single T cell receptor beta chain. The antigen is undetermined. Each CDR3 protein gets one entry after TCRdb re-called the 5' RACE reads with MiXCR. The sample holds under 250,000 distinct CDR3 sequences, roughly a third seen once. The entry originates in a study of CD8 T cells in ankylosing spondylitis. Trimming took 5 bases from V and 4 from J, leaving 17 bases between them. The CDR3 is made up of 16 amino acids. Germline loops: CDR1 MNHNS, CDR2 SASEGT. Study-wide results and limits: Clones that were linked to disease were CD8+ and were relatively rare in peripheral blood.

The rearrangement links TRBV6-1 to TRBJ2-2, with D maybe TRBD2 (7 bases). Input material: blood, either unsorted or a sorted T cell fraction (not recorded which). This TCR derives from a male donor with ankylosing spondylitis or in good health (not recorded which). CDR3 amino acids: CASSPNREGFTGELFF. The CDR3 nucleotides are TGTGCCAGCAGTCCCAACAGGGAGGGTTTCACCGGGGAGCTGTTTTTT.